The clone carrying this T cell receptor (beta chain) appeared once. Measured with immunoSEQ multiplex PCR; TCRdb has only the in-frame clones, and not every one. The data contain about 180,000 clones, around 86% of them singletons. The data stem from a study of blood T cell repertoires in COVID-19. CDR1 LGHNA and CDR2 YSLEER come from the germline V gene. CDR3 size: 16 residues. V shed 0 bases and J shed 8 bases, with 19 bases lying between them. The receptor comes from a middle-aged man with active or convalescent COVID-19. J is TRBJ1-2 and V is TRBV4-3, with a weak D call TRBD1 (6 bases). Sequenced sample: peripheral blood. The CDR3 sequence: CASSQDTYRVVGGYTF. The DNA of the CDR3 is TGCGCCAGCAGCCAAGATACGTACAGGGTGGTTGGAGGCTACACCTTC.